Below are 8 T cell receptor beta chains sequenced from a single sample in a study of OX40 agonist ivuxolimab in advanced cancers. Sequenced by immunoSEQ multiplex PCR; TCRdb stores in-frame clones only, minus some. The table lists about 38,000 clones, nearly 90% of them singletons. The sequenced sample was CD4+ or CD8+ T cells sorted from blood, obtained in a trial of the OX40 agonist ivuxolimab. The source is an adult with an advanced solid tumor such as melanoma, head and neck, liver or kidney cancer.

The CDR3 protein is CASSWKDGPINEKLFF. For the CDR3, the DNA is TGTGCCAGCAGCTGGAAAGACGGACCGATTAATGAAAAACTGTTTTTT. The chain employs TRBV4-2 and TRBJ1-4; D is unclear. The V end lost 5 bases, the J end lost 4 bases, and 17 bases lay between the germline ends. Germline values: CDR1 LGHNA, CDR2 YNFKEQ. This CDR3 is built from 16 residues.

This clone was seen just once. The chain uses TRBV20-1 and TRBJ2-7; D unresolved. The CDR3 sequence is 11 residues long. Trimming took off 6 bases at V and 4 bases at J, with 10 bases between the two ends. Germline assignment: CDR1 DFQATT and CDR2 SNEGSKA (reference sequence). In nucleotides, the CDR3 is TGCAGTGCCCCCTTGGGGTACGAGCAGTACTTC. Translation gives CSAPLGYEQYF.

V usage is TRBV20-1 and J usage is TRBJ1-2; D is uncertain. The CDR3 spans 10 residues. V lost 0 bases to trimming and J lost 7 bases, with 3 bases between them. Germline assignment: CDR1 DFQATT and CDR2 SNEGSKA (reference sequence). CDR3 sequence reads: CSAREVGYTF. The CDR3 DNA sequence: TGCAGTGCTAGAGAAGTTGGCTACACCTTC.

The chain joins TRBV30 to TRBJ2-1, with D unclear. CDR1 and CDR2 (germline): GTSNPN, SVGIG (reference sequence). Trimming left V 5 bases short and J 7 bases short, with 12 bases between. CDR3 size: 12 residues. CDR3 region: CAWGKRENEQFF. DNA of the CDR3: TGTGCCTGGGGTAAGCGAGAAAATGAGCAGTTCTTC. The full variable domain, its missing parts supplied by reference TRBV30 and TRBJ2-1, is SQTIHQWPATLVQPVGSPLSLECTVEGTSNPNLYWYRQAAGRGLQLLFYSVGIGQISSEVPQNLSASRPQDRQFILSSKKLLLSDSGFYLCAWGKRENEQFFGPGTRLTVL.

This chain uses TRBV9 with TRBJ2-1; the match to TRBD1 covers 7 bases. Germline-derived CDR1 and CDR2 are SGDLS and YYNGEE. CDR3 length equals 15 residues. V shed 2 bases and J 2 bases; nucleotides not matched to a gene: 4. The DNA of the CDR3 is TGTGCCAGCAGCGTCTCGGGACAGACCTACAATGAGCAGTTCTTC. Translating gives CASSVSGQTYNEQFF.

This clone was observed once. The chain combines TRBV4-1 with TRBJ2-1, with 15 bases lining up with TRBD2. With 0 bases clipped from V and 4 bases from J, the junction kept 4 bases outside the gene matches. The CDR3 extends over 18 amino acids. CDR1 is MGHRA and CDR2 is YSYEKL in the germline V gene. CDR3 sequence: CASSQDGTSGGYYNEQFF. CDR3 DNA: TGCGCCAGCAGCCAAGATGGGACTAGCGGGGGGTATTACAATGAGCAGTTCTTC.

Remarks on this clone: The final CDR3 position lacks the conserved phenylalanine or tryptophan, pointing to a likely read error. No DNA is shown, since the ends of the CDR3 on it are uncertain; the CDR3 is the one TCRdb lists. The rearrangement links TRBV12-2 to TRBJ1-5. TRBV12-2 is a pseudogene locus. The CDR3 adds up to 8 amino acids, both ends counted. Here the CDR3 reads CASRLRAR.

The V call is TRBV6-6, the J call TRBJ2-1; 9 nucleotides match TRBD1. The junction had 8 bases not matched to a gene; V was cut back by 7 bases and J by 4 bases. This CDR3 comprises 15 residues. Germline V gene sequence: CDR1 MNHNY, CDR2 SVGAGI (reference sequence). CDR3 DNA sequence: TGTGCCAGCACCTCCGGGACAGGGACTTACAATGAGCAGTTCTTC. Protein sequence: CASTSGTGTYNEQFF.